The entry below describes one TCR beta chain. CDR1 and CDR2 (germline): MNHEY, SMNVEV (reference sequence). The V and J ends lost 4 bases and 7 bases, in that order; junction bases with no gene match: 12. This CDR3 has 16 amino acids. The data stem from a study of T cell changes during pregnancy in multiple sclerosis. Only in-frame clones appear in the TCRdb table, and some are missing; sequencing was by immunoSEQ multiplex PCR. The data contain some 69,000 clones, 90% to 95% of them seen just once; the ten biggest clones take up roughly 2%. The origin of this receptor is a female donor in good health, enrolled as a control in a pregnancy study. This chain uses TRBV27 with TRBJ2-2; 7 bases agree with TRBD2. The sample in question was peripheral blood, obtained in the second trimester of pregnancy. CDR3 residues: CASSSGGKKGVGELFF. In DNA form, the CDR3 reads TGTGCCAGCAGTTCCGGGGGGAAGAAGGGAGTCGGGGAGCTGTTTTTT.